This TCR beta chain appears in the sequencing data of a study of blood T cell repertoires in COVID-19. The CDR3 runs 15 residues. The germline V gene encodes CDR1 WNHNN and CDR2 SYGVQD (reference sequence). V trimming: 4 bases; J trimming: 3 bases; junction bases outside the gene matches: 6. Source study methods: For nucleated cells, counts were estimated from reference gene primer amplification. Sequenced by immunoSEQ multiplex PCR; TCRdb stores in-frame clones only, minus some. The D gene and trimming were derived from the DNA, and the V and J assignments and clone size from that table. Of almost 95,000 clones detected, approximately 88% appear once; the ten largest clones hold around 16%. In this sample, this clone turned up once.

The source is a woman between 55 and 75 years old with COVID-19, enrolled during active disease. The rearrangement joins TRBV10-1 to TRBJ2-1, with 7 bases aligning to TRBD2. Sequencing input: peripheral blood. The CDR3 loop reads CASSVAGVRYNEQFF. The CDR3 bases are TGCGCCAGCAGTGTGGCGGGGGTTCGCTACAATGAGCAGTTCTTC.